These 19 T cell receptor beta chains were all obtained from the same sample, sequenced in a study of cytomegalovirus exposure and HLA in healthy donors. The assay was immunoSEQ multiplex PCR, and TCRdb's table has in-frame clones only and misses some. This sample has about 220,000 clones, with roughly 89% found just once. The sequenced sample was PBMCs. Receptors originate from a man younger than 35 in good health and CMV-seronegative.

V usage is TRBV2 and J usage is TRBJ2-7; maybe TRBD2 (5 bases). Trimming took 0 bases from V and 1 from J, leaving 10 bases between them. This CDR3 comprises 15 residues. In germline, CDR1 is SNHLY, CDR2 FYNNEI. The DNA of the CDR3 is TGTGCCAGCAGTGAAGCGGAGGTTAGGTCCTACGAGCAGTACTTC. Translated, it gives CASSEAEVRSYEQYF.

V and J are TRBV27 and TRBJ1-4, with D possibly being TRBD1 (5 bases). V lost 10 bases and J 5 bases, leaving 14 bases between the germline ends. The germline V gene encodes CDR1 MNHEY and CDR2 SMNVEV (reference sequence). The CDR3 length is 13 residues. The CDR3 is CATRRGTNEKLFF. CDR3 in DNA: TGTGCCACCCGGAGGGGAACCAATGAAAAACTGTTTTTT.

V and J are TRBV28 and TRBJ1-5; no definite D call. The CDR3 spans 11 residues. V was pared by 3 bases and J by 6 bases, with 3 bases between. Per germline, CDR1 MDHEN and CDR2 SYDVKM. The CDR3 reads CASSFRQPQHF. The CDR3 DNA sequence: TGTGCCAGCAGTTTCCGTCAGCCCCAGCATTTT.

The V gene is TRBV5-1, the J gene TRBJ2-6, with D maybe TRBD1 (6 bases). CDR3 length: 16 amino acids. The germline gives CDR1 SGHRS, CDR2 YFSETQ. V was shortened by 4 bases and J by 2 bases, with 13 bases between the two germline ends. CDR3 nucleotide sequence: TGCGCCAGCAGCCCGGGATACAGGGCTGGGGCCAACGTCCTGACTTTC. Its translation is CASSPGYRAGANVLTF. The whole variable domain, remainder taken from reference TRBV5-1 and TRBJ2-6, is KAGVTQTPRYLIKTRGQQVTLSCSPISGHRSVSWYQQTPGQGLQFLFEYFSETQRNKGNFPGRFSGRQFSNSRSEMNVSTLELGDSALYLCASSPGYRAGANVLTFGAGSRLTVL.

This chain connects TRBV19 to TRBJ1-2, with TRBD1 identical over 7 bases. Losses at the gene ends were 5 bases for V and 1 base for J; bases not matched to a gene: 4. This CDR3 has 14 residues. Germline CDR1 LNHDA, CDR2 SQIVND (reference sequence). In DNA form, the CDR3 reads TGTGCCAGTAGTCCGGGACAGAATAACTATGGCTACACCTTC. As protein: CASSPGQNNYGYTF.

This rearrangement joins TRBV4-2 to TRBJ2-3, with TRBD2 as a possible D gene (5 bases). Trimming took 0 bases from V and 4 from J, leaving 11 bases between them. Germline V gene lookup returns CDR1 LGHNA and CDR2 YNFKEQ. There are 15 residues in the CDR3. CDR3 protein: CASSQDREGPDTQYF. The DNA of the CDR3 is TGTGCCAGCAGCCAAGATCGAGAGGGTCCAGATACGCAGTATTTT.

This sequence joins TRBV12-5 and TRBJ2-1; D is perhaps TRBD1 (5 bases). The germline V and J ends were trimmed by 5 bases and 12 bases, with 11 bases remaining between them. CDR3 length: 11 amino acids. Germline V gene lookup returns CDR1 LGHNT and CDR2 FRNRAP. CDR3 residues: CASGRTGLQFF. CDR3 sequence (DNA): TGTGCTAGTGGTCGAACAGGTCTGCAGTTCTTC.

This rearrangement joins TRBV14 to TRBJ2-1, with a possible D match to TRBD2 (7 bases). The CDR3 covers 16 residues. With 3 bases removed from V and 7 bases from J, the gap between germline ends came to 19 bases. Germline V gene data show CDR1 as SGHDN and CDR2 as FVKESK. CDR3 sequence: CASSHRRGLAVNEQFF. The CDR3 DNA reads TGTGCCAGCAGCCACCGACGGGGGCTAGCGGTAAATGAGCAGTTCTTC.

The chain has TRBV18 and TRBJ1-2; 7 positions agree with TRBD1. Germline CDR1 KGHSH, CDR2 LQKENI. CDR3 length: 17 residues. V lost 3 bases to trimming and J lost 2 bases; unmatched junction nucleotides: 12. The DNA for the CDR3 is TGTGCCAGCTCACCGACCGGAGGGACAGAGTGGAACTATGGCTACACCTTC. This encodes CASSPTGGTEWNYGYTF.

This CDR3 is CASSYWLGQQNTEAFF. In nucleotides, the CDR3 is TGTGCCAGCAGTTACTGGCTGGGACAGCAGAACACTGAAGCTTTCTTT. The chain is built from TRBV6-6 and TRBJ1-1; 7 positions match TRBD1. There are 16 residues in the CDR3. Germline lookup yields CDR1 MNHNY and CDR2 SVGAGI (reference sequence). Trimming took 1 base from V and 1 from J; bases not matched to a gene: 6.

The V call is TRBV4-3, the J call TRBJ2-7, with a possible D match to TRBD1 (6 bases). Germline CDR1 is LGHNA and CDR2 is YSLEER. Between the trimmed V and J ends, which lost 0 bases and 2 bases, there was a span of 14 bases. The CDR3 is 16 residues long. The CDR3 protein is CASSQEPGAVAYEQYF. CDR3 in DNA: TGCGCCAGCAGCCAAGAACCAGGGGCGGTCGCCTACGAGCAGTACTTC.

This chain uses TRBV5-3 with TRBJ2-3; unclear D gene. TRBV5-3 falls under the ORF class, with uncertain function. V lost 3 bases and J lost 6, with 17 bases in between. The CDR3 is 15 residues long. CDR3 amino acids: CARSSNGSPRDTQYF. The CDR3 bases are TGTGCCAGAAGCTCAAACGGGTCCCCTCGCGATACGCAGTATTTT.

Written as DNA, the CDR3 is TGTGCCTGGATTCCGGAGAACTCCTACAATGAGCAGTTCTTC. Translated: CAWIPENSYNEQFF. The chain uses TRBV30 and TRBJ2-1; D unresolved. CDR3 length: 14 amino acids. The ends were cut back, 4 bases at V and 0 bases at J, with 10 bases in the middle. Germline V gene data show CDR1 as GTSNPN and CDR2 as SVGIG (reference sequence).

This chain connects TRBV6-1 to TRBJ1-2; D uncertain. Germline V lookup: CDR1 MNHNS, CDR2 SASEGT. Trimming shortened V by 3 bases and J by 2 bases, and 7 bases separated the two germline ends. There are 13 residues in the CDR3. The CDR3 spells CASSDRGNYGYTF. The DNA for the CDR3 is TGTGCCAGCAGTGACAGAGGAAACTATGGCTACACCTTC.

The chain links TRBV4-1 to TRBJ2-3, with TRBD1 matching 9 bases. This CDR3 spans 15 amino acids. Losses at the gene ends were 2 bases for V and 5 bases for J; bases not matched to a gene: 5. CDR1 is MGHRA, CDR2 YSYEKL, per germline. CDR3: CASSQHRGQGDTQYF. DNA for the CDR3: TGCGCCAGCAGCCAACACAGGGGGCAGGGAGATACGCAGTATTTT.

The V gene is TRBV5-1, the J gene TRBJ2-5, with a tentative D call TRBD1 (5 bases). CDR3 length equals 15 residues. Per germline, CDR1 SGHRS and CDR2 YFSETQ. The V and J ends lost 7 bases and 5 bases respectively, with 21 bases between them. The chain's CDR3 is CASGPSGSSVETQYF. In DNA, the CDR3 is TGCGCCAGCGGACCTTCAGGGTCCAGCGTGGAGACCCAGTACTTC.

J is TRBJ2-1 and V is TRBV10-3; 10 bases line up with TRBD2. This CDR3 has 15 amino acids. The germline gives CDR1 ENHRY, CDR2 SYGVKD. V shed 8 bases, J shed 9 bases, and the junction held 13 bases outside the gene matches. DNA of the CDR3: TGTGCCATCTCGGCAGCGGGAGGGCCGGGAAGTGAGCAGTTCTTC. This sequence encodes CAISAAGGPGSEQFF.

CDR3 bases: TGTGCCAGCAGTGACCTTGGCAGGGTTAATTCACCCCTCCACTTT. It is translated as CASSDLGRVNSPLHF. The rearrangement uses TRBV6-1 and TRBJ1-6; maybe TRBD1 (5 bases). The CDR3 contains 15 residues. V was trimmed by 3 bases and J by 6 bases, leaving 12 bases between them. The germline CDR1 and CDR2 sequences are MNHNS and SASEGT.

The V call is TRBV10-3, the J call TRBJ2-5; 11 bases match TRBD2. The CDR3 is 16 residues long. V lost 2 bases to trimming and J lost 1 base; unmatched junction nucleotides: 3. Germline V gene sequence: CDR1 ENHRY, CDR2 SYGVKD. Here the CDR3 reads CAISEALAGAQETQYF. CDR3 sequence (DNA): TGTGCCATCAGTGAGGCACTAGCGGGGGCCCAAGAGACCCAGTACTTC.